This T cell receptor (beta chain) was identified during a study of blood T cell repertoires in COVID-19. Overall study: The United States, Italy and Spain provided the acute and convalescent COVID-19 samples. T cells, B-cell-depleted T cells, or PBMCs provided the cDNA or gDNA that served as material.

The germline V gene encodes CDR1 ENHRY and CDR2 SYGVKD. The CDR3 totals 14 residues. Losses at the gene ends were 4 bases for V and 1 base for J; bases not matched to a gene: 3. This table comes from immunoSEQ multiplex PCR, and its TCRdb copy is limited to in-frame clones, with some not included. This table has 90,000 to 120,000 clones, 80% to 90% appearing once. Sequenced input: peripheral blood. The source is a woman older than 75 with acute or convalescent COVID-19. V and J are TRBV10-3 and TRBJ1-2; 7 bases line up with TRBD1. The CDR3 DNA reads as TGTGCCATCAGTGCCGGACAGGATAACTATGGCTACACCTTC. This sequence encodes CAISAGQDNYGYTF.